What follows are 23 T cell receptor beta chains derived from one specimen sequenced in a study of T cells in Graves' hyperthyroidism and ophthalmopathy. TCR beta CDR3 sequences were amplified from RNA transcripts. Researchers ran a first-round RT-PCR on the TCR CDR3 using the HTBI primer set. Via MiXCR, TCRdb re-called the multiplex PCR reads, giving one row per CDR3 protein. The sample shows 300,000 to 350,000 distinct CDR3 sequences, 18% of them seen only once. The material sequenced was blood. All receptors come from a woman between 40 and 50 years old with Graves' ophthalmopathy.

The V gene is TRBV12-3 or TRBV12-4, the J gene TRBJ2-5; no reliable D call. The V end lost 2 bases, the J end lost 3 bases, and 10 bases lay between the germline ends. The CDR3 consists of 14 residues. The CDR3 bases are TGTGCCAGCAGTTTATGGTCGGTGAAAGAGACCCAGTACTTC. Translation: CASSLWSVKETQYF.

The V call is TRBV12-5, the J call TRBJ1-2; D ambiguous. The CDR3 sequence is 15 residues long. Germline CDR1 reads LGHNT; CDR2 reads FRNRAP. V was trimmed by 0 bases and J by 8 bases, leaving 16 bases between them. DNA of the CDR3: TGTGCTAGTGGTTTGGTACAAATCATCGGAAGAGGCTACACCTTC. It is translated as CASGLVQIIGRGYTF.

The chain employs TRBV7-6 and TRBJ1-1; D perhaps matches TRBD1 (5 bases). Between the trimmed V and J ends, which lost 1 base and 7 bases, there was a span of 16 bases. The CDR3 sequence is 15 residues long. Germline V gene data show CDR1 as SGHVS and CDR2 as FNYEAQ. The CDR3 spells CASSLGAGATGEAFF. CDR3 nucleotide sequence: TGTGCCAGCAGCTTAGGTGCAGGCGCCACAGGTGAAGCTTTCTTT.

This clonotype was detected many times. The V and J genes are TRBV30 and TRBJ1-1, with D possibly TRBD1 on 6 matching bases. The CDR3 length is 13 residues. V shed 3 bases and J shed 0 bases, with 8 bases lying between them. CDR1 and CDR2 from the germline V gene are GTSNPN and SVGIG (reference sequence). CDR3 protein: CAWSRGLNTEAFF. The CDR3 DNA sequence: TGTGCCTGGAGCAGGGGTCTGAACACTGAAGCTTTCTTT.

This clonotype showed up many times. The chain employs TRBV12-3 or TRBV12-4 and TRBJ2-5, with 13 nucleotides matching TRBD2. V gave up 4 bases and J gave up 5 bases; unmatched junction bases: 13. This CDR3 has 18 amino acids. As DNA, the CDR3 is TGTGCCAGCAGTTCTACTAGCGGGAGGGCCGGAGTAGGGGAGACCCAGTACTTC. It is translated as CASSSTSGRAGVGETQYF.

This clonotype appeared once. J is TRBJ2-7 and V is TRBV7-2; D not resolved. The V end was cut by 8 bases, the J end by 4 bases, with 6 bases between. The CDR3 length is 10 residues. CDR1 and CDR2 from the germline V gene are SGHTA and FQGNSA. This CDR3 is CASYNYEQYF. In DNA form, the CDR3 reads TGTGCCAGCTATAATTACGAGCAGTACTTC.

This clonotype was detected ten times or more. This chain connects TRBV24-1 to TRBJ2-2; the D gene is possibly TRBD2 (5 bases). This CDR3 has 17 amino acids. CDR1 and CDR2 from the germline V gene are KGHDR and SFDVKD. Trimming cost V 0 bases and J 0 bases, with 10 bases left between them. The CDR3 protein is CATSDLGSGPNTGELFF. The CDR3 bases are TGTGCCACCAGTGATTTGGGGAGCGGACCGAACACCGGGGAGCTGTTTTTT.

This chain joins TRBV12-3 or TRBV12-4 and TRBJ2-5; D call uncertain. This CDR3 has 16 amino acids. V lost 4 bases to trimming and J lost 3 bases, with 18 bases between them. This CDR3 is CASSSAVGFEKETQYF. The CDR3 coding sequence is TGTGCCAGCAGTTCCGCTGTAGGGTTCGAAAAAGAGACCCAGTACTTC.

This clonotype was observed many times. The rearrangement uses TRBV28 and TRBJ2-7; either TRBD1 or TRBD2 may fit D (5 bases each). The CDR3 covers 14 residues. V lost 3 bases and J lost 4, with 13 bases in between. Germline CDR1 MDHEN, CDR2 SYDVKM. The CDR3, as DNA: TGTGCCAGCAGTTTTCCGGGACGGATTTACGAGCAGTACTTC. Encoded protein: CASSFPGRIYEQYF.

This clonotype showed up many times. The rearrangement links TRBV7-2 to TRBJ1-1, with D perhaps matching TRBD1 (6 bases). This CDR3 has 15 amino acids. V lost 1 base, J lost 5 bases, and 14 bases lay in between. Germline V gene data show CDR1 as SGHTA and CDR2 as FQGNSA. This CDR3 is CASSLGGQLLTEAFF. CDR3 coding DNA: TGTGCCAGCAGCTTAGGCGGACAGCTTTTGACTGAAGCTTTCTTT. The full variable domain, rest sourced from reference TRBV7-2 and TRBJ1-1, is GAGVSQSPSNKVTEKGKDVELRCDPISGHTALYWYRQSLGQGLEFLIYFQGNSAPDKSGLPSDRFSAERTGGSVSTLTIQRTQQEDSAVYLCASSLGGQLLTEAFFGQGTRLTVV.

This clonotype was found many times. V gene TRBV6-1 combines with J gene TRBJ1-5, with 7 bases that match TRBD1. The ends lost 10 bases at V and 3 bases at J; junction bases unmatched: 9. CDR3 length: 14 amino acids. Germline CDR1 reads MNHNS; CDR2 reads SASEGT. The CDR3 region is CATTTGAINQPQHF. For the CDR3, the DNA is TGTGCCACCACCACAGGGGCTATCAATCAGCCCCAGCATTTT.

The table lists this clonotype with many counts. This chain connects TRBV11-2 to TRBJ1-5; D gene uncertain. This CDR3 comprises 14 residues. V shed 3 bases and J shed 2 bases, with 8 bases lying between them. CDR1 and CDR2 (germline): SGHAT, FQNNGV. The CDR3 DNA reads TGTGCCAGCAGCTTTCGAGGAGGCAATCAGCCCCAGCATTTT. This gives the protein CASSFRGGNQPQHF.

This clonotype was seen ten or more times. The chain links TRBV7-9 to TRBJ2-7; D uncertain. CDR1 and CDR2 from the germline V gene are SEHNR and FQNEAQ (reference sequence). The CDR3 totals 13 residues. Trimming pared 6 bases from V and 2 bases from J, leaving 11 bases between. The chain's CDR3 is CASRRTGPYEQYF. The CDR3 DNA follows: TGTGCCAGCAGGCGCACGGGTCCCTACGAGCAGTACTTC.

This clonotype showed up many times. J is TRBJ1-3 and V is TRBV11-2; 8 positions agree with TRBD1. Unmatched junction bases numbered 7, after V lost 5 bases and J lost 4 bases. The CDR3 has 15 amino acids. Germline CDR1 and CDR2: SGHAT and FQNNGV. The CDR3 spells CASSLFDRGGNTIYF. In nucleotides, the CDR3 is TGTGCCAGCAGCCTATTCGACAGGGGCGGAAACACCATATATTTT.

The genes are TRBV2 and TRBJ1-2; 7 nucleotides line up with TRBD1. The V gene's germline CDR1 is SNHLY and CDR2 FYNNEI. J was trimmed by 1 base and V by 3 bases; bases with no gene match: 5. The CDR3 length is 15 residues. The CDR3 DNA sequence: TGTGCCAGCAGTGAGGGGACAGTTAATAACTATGGCTACACCTTC. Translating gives CASSEGTVNNYGYTF. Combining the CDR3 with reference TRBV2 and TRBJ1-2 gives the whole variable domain EPEVTQTPSHQVTQMGQEVILRCVPISNHLYFYWYRQILGQKVEFLVSFYNNEISEKSEIFDDQFSVERPDGSNFTLKIRSTKLEDSAMYFCASSEGTVNNYGYTFGSGTRLTVV.

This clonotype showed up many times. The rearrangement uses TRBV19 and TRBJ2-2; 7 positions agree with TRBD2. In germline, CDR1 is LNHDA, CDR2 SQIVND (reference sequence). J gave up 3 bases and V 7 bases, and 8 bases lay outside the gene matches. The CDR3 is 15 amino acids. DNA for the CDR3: TGTGCCAGTAAGGGGAGCGGGACGTACACCGGGGAGCTGTTTTTT. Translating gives CASKGSGTYTGELFF.

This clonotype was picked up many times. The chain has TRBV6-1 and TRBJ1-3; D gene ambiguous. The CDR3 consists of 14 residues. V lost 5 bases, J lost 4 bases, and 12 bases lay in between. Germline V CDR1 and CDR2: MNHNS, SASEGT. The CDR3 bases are TGTGCCAGCAGTATCGGGGTGGACGGAAACACCATATATTTT. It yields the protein CASSIGVDGNTIYF.

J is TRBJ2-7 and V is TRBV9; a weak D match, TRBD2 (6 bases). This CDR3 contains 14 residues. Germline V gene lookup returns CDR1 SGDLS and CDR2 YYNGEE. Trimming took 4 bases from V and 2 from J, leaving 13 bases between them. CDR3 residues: CASSSRDSTYEQYV. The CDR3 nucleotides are TGTGCCAGCAGCTCGCGGGACTCAACCTACGAGCAGTACGTC.

CDR3 protein: CASSEVWGAGHYGYTF. The CDR3 nucleotides are TGTGCCAGCAGTGAAGTTTGGGGCGCTGGGCACTATGGCTACACCTTC. V and J are TRBV6-1 and TRBJ1-2, with D possibly TRBD1 on 5 matching bases. Trimming stripped 1 base from V and 3 bases from J, with 15 bases between. Germline V lookup: CDR1 MNHNS, CDR2 SASEGT. CDR3 length: 16 amino acids.

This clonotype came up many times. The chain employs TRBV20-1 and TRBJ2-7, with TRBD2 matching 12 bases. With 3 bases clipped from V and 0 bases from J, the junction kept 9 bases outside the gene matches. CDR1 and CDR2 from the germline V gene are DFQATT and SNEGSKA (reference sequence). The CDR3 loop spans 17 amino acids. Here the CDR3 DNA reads TGCAGTGCTAGGACCGGGACTAGCGGGTGGAGCTCCTACGAGCAGTACTTC. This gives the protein CSARTGTSGWSSYEQYF.

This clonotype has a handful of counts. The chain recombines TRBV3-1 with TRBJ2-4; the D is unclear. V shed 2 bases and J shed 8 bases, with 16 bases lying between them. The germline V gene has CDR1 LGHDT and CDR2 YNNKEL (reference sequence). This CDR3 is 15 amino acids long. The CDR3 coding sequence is TGTGCCAGCAGCCAAAGTTCCCTAGGTGGGGACATTCAGTACTTC. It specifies CASSQSSLGGDIQYF.

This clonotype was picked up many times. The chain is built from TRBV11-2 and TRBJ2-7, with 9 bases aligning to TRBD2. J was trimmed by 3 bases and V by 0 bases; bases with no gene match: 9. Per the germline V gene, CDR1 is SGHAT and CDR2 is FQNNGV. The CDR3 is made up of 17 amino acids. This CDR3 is CASSLDSAGGYLYEQYF. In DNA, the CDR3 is TGTGCCAGCAGCTTAGATTCCGCGGGAGGGTACCTCTACGAGCAGTACTTC.

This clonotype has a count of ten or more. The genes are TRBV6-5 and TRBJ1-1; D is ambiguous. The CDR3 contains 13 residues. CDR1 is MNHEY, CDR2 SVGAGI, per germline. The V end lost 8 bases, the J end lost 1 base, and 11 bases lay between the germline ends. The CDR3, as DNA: TGTGCCAGCCGGAGGGTGGGGAACACTGAAGCTTTCTTT. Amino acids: CASRRVGNTEAFF.